The present entry profiles one T cell receptor beta chain with its context. Its specific antigen is unknown. Base qualities were left out, and no much larger clone turns up one base away. CDR1 and CDR2, per the germline V gene (reference sequence), are MNHEY and SMNVEV. The CDR3 sequence holds 14 residues, the cysteine and phenylalanine included. The retained sequence is limited to the CDR3, 42 bases, with the frame set at the first base. Compared with germline, V lacks 6 bases and J lacks 2 bases; bases without a gene match: 4. The cohort comprised 550 to 700 healthy bone marrow donors. At the time of sampling, all cohort members were nominally healthy, though unrecorded immune exposures were likely present. The donor was CMV seronegative and belonged to the group of 352 seronegative cohort members. Every donor gave a peripheral blood sample, and the peripheral blood mononuclear cells from that sample were used for TCR beta sequencing. Genomic DNA was extracted from the blood cell samples with the Qiagen DNeasy Blood Extraction Kit.

The data were taken from a study of cytomegalovirus exposure and HLA in healthy donors (dated by TCRdb to the late 2010s). Regarding the study in general: An earlier analysis of approximately 640 of the donors reported 250 to 300 Gb of sequence data and roughly 100 million unique TCR beta sequences from around 200 million T cells. To study patterns of TCR occurrence, a later analysis re-analyzed previously published TCR beta repertoires from 550 to 800 donors and added high-resolution HLA genotyping. An earlier analysis of 500 to 750 of the donors applied high-throughput TCR beta sequencing to assess whether each TCR beta V gene segment acted as functional or pseudogenic. An early release covering about 600 HLA-typed donors comprised 250 to 350 gigabases of sequencing data and some 79 million unique TCR sequences. The later analysis used no new phenotypic data to find candidate immune exposures, relying instead on TCR beta sequences and their occurrence across donors. Among over 350 genotyped donors of the cohort, an average of around 240,000 unique TCR beta nucleotide sequences were sequenced per donor, around 20% of them non-productive. Roughly 5 DR-DQ haplotypes were handled as single units for association and clustering, since linkage in the cohort was strong. In addition to the first cohort of 666 subjects, a separate validation cohort of 120 different subjects was used. The study used immunosequencing to profile the T cell repertoires of approximately 650 subjects and linked those repertoires to cytomegalovirus serostatus. High-throughput TCR immunosequencing, statistical association of individual TCRs with disease status, and machine learning were combined to predict cytomegalovirus infection status. Donor age, sex, ethnicity and CMV serostatus were compiled alongside the repertoire data. HLA typing included class I and class II loci at four-digit resolution. The study aimed to test whether signatures of past pathogen exposure could be identified by cataloging public T cell receptors. In a later genetic analysis, genome-wide SNP genotypes for about 55% of the 666 donors were used, and that subset was treated as a discovery cohort. Typing coverage varied by locus: roughly 620-640 donors for A, B, C, DRB1 and DQB1; roughly 500 for DQA1; more than 600 for DPA1; roughly 450 for DPB1. The genetic ancestry cluster associated with self-reported Caucasian donors included around 76% of the 398 genotyped donors. All discovery cohort repertoires had been generated on a single sequencing platform. Paper-wide results and their limitations: In this cohort, only TCR beta chains were sequenced, and detectable features were limited by the absence of alpha or paired-chain data. Assigning TCR associations to individual alleles was difficult when HLA alleles, especially DR and DQ, strongly co-occurred. Broadly in line with IMGT annotations, most TCR beta V segments showed up in productive rearrangements about 87% or about 30% of the time in an earlier analysis of approximately 640 of the donors. V-gene and J-gene trimming of TCR beta chains was associated with a missense DCLRE1C variant in a later genetic analysis, and the association was replicated in an independent cohort. For the cohort, immune exposure information was limited to CMV serostatus. According to a later genetic analysis, donors in an Asian-associated ancestry cluster had fewer N-insertions in productive TCRs than the approximately 630-donor mean. The 87-base-pair reads could not distinguish some IMGT-functional V segments, including TRBV6-2 and TRBV6-3, so those segments were excluded. HLA typing was unavailable for some donors at each locus, so association tests used only the typed subset. The classifier was reported to diagnose cytomegalovirus status with high specificity and sensitivity in both the original cohort and the validation cohort. According to the authors, the approach could potentially be generalized to other disease states and immunological phenotypes. A later analysis found that HLA-associated TCR beta chains were more clonally expanded and had lower generation probabilities than equally common non-associated chains. The earlier analysis of approximately 590 of the donors excluded around 17 rarely observed V segments, including chromosome 9 orphons, because counts were too low. A later analysis associated about 17,000 TCR beta sequences with specific HLA alleles at a false discovery rate of 0.05. A further reported finding was that TCR beta sequences accurately predicted the HLA-A and HLA-B alleles for most subjects in the first cohort. A later analysis reported that several top co-occurrence clusters appeared linked to parvovirus B19, influenza, CMV and Epstein-Barr virus. Correlated functional status among segregating V segments might reflect linkage disequilibrium, but an unknown experimental factor could not be ruled out. In a later analysis, the rate of TCR association differed among HLA loci, with DRB1 alleles having the most associated TCRs and HLA-C alleles having the fewest. Roughly uniform sequencing depth across donors was assumed in presence/absence analyses, although this assumption may not hold. In vitro tests confirmed that a few of the cytomegalovirus-associated TCR beta chains recognize cytomegalovirus antigens. A cluster of highly shared sequence variants was judged likely to represent a technical artifact of the sequencing pipeline. Most TCR sequences were observed very rarely across donors, whereas some public TCRs were present in many individuals. A total of about 180 TCR beta chains were listed by the study as associated with cytomegalovirus. According to a later analysis, most CMV-associated TCR beta chains appeared to be HLA-restricted, and the HLA associations seemed to be driven largely by CMV exposure.

Receptors were amplified or captured by the immunoSEQ multiplex PCR assay. A mixture of 60 forward primers for TCR Vbeta segments and 13 reverse primers for TCR Jbeta segments was used in the multiplex PCR. Amplification of the CDR3 region of rearranged TCR beta genes was performed with a multiplex PCR assay on genomic DNA. On the Illumina HiSeq System, the amplified TCR beta libraries were sequenced as 87-base-pair reads. On the authors' methods: In a later analysis, approximately 74 million unique TCR beta chains were counted across the roughly 700 repertoires, and roughly 11 million of these chains were shared by at least two donors. Raw reads were error-corrected and collapsed into unique sequences with a nearest-neighbor algorithm that merged closely related sequences to remove PCR and sequencing errors. To assign V, D and J gene segments, CDR3 sequences were aligned to IMGT reference sequences. Each retained sequence needed at least a six-nucleotide match to both a V gene segment and a J gene segment. Rearrangements were classified as productive when the CDR3 lacked stop codons and remained in frame with V and J, and all other rearrangements were classified as non-productive. Following IMGT convention, CDR3 was defined as the stretch from the second conserved V-encoded cysteine to the conserved J-encoded phenylalanine. The earlier analysis of some 550 of the donors excluded any sequence lacking an unambiguous match to a single V gene segment. In an earlier analysis of 450 to 700 of the donors, V segments were called functional above 56.7% productive rearrangements and were called segregating when the between-donor standard deviation exceeded 5%. A statistical classification framework was developed to diagnose cytomegalovirus status using the catalog of TCR beta chain sequences. V and J gene assignment, in a later analysis, came from comparing TCR nucleotide sequences with IMGT/GENE-DB human TR gene sequences. The TCRdist pipeline was used in a later analysis to assign CDR3 sequences and most-parsimonious VDJ recombination scenarios. In a later analysis, each TCR beta chain was defined by its CDR3 amino acid sequence together with its V-gene family, and reads lacking a unique V-gene family were excluded. As a way to deal with suspected cross-contamination and a sequencing artifact, a later analysis dropped roughly 600 nucleotide sequences that were highly shared and had low generation probability. A later analysis calculated a clonal expansion index for each public chain from normalized within-repertoire ranks of inferred template counts. A later analysis computed generation probabilities with a VDJ recombination model fitted to out-of-frame rearrangements, and checked the results against IGoR. In a later analysis, TCR-TCR, TCR-HLA and TCR-CMV co-occurrence was scored with hypergeometric tests, and a repertoire-size bias correction was applied to TCR pairs. False discovery rates were estimated in a later analysis by permuting HLA or CMV assignments 20 times. In a later analysis, co-occurring TCRs were grouped using DBSCAN, and TCRdist sequence similarity was added for clustering within HLA-allele-positive subsets. For co-occurrence clustering, repertoires with fewer than 30,000 or more than 120,000 public chains were excluded, along with about five repertoires with anomalous nucleotide sharing. TCRdb took this table from immuneACCESS and kept in-frame rearrangements with V and J called. Such tables lack part of the clones; where checked against another copy, unresolved V genes explain under half of the gap, and the rest is unexplained. V and J calls and clone size follow that table, whereas D and trimming were derived from the DNA. The table for this sample lists fewer than 200,000 clones; more than 85% of them were counted only once. About 0.21% of the sample lies in the top ten.

Here the chain combines TRBV27 and TRBJ1-5, with 7 junctional bases fitting TRBD1. The sample comprised PBMCs. The receptor comes from a girl under three years old in good health and CMV-seronegative. The CDR3 amino acid sequence is: CASSYTGGNQPQHF. At the DNA level, the sequence is TGTGCCAGCAGCTACACAGGGGGCAATCAGCCCCAGCATTTT.